One sample yielded the 25 T cell receptor beta chains listed below, sequenced in a study of CD8 T cells in Susac syndrome (dated by TCRdb to the late 2010s). The protocol used for the library was the immunoSEQ multiplex PCR assay. RNA was extracted using the RNeasy kit, and roughly 0.5 to 1 ug of the RNA was reverse transcribed with random hexamers. In TCRdb, the public reads were trimmed at Q25 with fastp and aligned with MiXCR, with productive beta chains retained. Rows are combined by CDR3 protein, so each entry shows the most common genes and DNA. The sample yields under 250,000 distinct CDR3 sequences; approximately 94% were counted once. Clones ranked in the top ten supply approximately 0.15% of the sample. The material sequenced was CD4+ T cells from PBMCs. The receptors were sampled from a human donor with Susac syndrome.

The table lists this clonotype with a few counts. This chain joins TRBV7-3 and TRBJ1-1; a weak D match, TRBD1 (5 bases). Trimming removed 5 bases from V and 1 base from J, with 8 bases in between. Looked up from germline, CDR1 is SGHTA and CDR2 is FQGTGA. The CDR3 contains 13 residues. DNA for the CDR3: TGTGCCAGCAGCGCGGGACGGAACACTGAAGCTTTCTTT. The encoded protein is CASSAGRNTEAFF.

The V gene is TRBV30, the J gene TRBJ2-3; 14 positions match TRBD2. Germline CDR1 GTSNPN, CDR2 SVGIG (reference sequence). There are 16 residues in the CDR3. V trimming: 1 base; J trimming: 6 bases; junction bases outside the gene matches: 6. The CDR3 loop reads CAWSAGLAGGIDTQYF. For the CDR3, the DNA is TGTGCCTGGAGTGCCGGACTAGCGGGGGGTATCGATACGCAGTATTTT. The full variable domain, with the rest looked up from reference TRBV30 and TRBJ2-3, is SQTIHQWPATLVQPVGSPLSLECTVEGTSNPNLYWYRQAAGRGLQLLFYSVGIGQISSEVPQNLSASRPQDRQFILSSKKLLLSDSGFYLCAWSAGLAGGIDTQYFGPGTRLTVL.

The chain has TRBV6-2 or TRBV6-3 and TRBJ2-7; D remains ambiguous. V was shortened by 10 bases and J by 0 bases, with 19 bases between the two germline ends. CDR3 length: 15 residues. Germline assignment: CDR1 MNHEY and CDR2 SVGEGT. This chain's CDR3 is CATLSYPRSSYEQYF. The CDR3 DNA reads TGTGCCACCCTTTCTTATCCACGAAGCTCCTACGAGCAGTACTTC.

This chain joins TRBV20-1 and TRBJ1-5; unclear D gene. The CDR3 spans 16 residues. Trimming left V 1 base short and J 1 base short, with 14 bases between. Looked up from germline, CDR1 is DFQATT and CDR2 is SNEGSKA (reference sequence). Here the CDR3 reads CSARGTALGSNQPQHF. The CDR3, as DNA: TGCAGTGCTAGAGGGACTGCATTAGGGAGCAATCAGCCCCAGCATTTT.

V gene TRBV6-6 combines with J gene TRBJ1-5; the D is unclear. The germline gives CDR1 MNHNY, CDR2 SVGAGI (reference sequence). With 2 bases removed from V and 2 bases from J, the gap between germline ends came to 10 bases. CDR3 length: 15 amino acids. The CDR3 nucleotides are TGTGCCAGCAGTTACACCCAGGCGGGCAATCAGCCCCAGCATTTT. Translating gives CASSYTQAGNQPQHF.

The V and J genes are TRBV9 and TRBJ2-1, with 10 positions matching TRBD2. The CDR3 consists of 15 residues. From germline, CDR1 is SGDLS and CDR2 YYNGEE. The V gene end was trimmed by 4 bases and the J gene end by 3 bases; junction bases not matched to a gene: 4. The CDR3 DNA reads TGTGCCAGCAGCATACGGACTAGCGGCTACAATGAGCAGTTCTTC. Its protein product is CASSIRTSGYNEQFF.

The rearrangement joins TRBV6-5 to TRBJ2-5, with 11 positions matching TRBD2. The CDR3 sequence is 15 residues long. Per the germline V gene, CDR1 is MNHEY and CDR2 is SVGAGI. V trimming: 5 bases; J trimming: 5 bases; junction bases outside the gene matches: 7. The CDR3 is CASSDIAGGLETQYF. The CDR3 bases are TGTGCCAGCAGTGACATAGCGGGAGGGCTGGAGACCCAGTACTTC.

This clonotype was observed a single time. The chain is built from TRBV11-2 and TRBJ2-6; no definite D call. The V end was cut by 4 bases, the J end by 6 bases, with 4 bases between. From germline, CDR1 is SGHAT and CDR2 FQNNGV. This CDR3 has 12 amino acids. The CDR3 here is CASSSAANVLTF. For the CDR3, the DNA is TGTGCCAGCAGCTCGGCGGCCAACGTCCTGACTTTC.

This chain uses TRBV11-2 with TRBJ2-7; TRBD1 aligns across 10 bases. The CDR3 spans 16 residues. V gave up 5 bases and J gave up 3 bases; unmatched junction bases: 10. The V gene's germline CDR1 is SGHAT and CDR2 FQNNGV. The chain's CDR3 is CASSPGTGATVYEQYF. The CDR3 bases are TGTGCCAGCAGCCCCGGGACAGGGGCTACAGTCTACGAGCAGTACTTC.

This clonotype was found once. The rearrangement uses TRBV9 and TRBJ2-1; D perhaps matches TRBD1 (5 bases). The V gene lost 0 bases and the J gene lost 8 bases, with 12 bases spanning the gap. Germline V gene lookup returns CDR1 SGDLS and CDR2 YYNGEE. This CDR3 is built from 14 residues. The CDR3 nucleotides read TGTGCCAGCAGCGTAGGAAGCCAGGGCTATGAGCAGTTCTTC. As protein: CASSVGSQGYEQFF.

The chain joins TRBV28 to TRBJ1-2; the D is unclear. In germline, CDR1 is MDHEN, CDR2 SYDVKM. V lost 6 bases and J lost 7, with 21 bases in between. The CDR3 has 15 residues. The CDR3 DNA sequence: TGTGCCAGCAGCCTAGCCCCCCAGTCCACCTTTGGCTACACCTTC. Protein sequence: CASSLAPQSTFGYTF.

This chain links TRBV27 with TRBJ1-5, with TRBD1 identical over 10 bases. Germline V CDR1 and CDR2: MNHEY, SMNVEV (reference sequence). V was pared by 4 bases and J by 7 bases, with 7 bases of the junction left unmatched. CDR3 length: 15 amino acids. The CDR3 here is CASSSRQGARQPQHF. CDR3 nucleotides: TGTGCCAGCAGTTCCAGACAGGGGGCGAGGCAGCCCCAGCATTTT.

CDR3 coding DNA: TGCGCCAGCAGCGACCCGGGGGGGTTTAGGCTCAATCAGCCCCAGCATTTT. It yields the protein CASSDPGGFRLNQPQHF. The chain employs TRBV4-1 and TRBJ1-5, with a tentative D call TRBD1 (5 bases). Trimming took off 5 bases at V and 3 bases at J, with 20 bases between the two ends. Germline V CDR1 and CDR2: MGHRA, YSYEKL. The CDR3 totals 17 residues.

The sample holds one count of this clonotype. V gene TRBV20-1 combines with J gene TRBJ1-1; 8 nucleotides agree with TRBD1. Germline-derived CDR1 and CDR2 are DFQATT and SNEGSKA (reference sequence). The CDR3 covers 15 residues. V gave up 4 bases and J gave up 5 bases; unmatched junction bases: 12. CDR3 protein: CSAKTLTGEITEAFF. The CDR3 coding sequence is TGCAGTGCTAAAACATTGACAGGGGAGATTACTGAAGCTTTCTTT.

V gene TRBV3-1 combines with J gene TRBJ1-4; tentatively, D is TRBD1 (5 bases). CDR3 length equals 14 residues. Trimming cost V 4 bases and J 11 bases, with 17 bases left between them. From germline, CDR1 is LGHDT and CDR2 YNNKEL (reference sequence). As DNA, the CDR3 is TGTGCCAGCAGCCTCGAATCAGGCAGGGAGAAACTGTTTTTT. This codes for CASSLESGREKLFF.

J is TRBJ1-5 and V is TRBV2; D call uncertain. This CDR3 has 15 amino acids. Germline V gene sequence: CDR1 SNHLY, CDR2 FYNNEI. Trimming took off 3 bases at V and 0 bases at J, with 9 bases between the two ends. The CDR3 region has the DNA TGTGCCAGCAGTGAGTTGGTTAATAGCAATCAGCCCCAGCATTTT. This encodes CASSELVNSNQPQHF. The whole variable domain, filled in from reference TRBV2 and TRBJ1-5, reads EPEVTQTPSHQVTQMGQEVILRCVPISNHLYFYWYRQILGQKVEFLVSFYNNEISEKSEIFDDQFSVERPDGSNFTLKIRSTKLEDSAMYFCASSELVNSNQPQHFGDGTRLSIL.

This clonotype has a single count. The chain couples TRBV7-9 to TRBJ2-3; 11 nucleotides line up with TRBD2. Germline CDR1 reads SEHNR; CDR2 reads FQNEAQ (reference sequence). The CDR3 is made up of 14 amino acids. J gave up 6 bases and V 8 bases, and 7 bases lay outside the gene matches. This chain's CDR3 is CASGGTSGPDTQYF. CDR3 sequence (DNA): TGTGCCAGCGGCGGGACTAGCGGCCCGGATACGCAGTATTTT.

CDR3 residues: CASSYSSSIAENQETQYF. The CDR3 region has the DNA TGTGCCAGCAGTTACTCAAGTAGTATAGCGGAAAACCAAGAGACCCAGTACTTC. This chain joins TRBV6-5 and TRBJ2-5; possible D gene TRBD2, 6 bases. Trimming cost V 0 bases and J 0 bases, with 17 bases left between them. Per germline, CDR1 MNHEY and CDR2 SVGAGI. This CDR3 region has 18 residues.

The chain recombines TRBV6-5 with TRBJ1-5; no firm D call. Germline CDR1 is MNHEY and CDR2 is SVGAGI. V was shortened by 5 bases and J by 7 bases, with 9 bases between the two germline ends. The CDR3 is made up of 12 amino acids. CDR3 sequence (DNA): TGTGCCAGCAGTCCAACGCGGCAGCCCCAGCATTTT. Residues: CASSPTRQPQHF.

J is TRBJ1-4 and V is TRBV4-1; D ambiguous. This CDR3 spans 15 amino acids. Germline V gene sequence: CDR1 MGHRA, CDR2 YSYEKL. The V gene lost 5 bases and the J gene lost 4 bases, with 14 bases spanning the gap. CDR3 in amino acids: CASSASRADNEKLFF. CDR3 sequence (DNA): TGCGCCAGCAGCGCCTCGAGGGCCGATAATGAAAAACTGTTTTTT.

The chain employs TRBV9 and TRBJ2-7; perhaps TRBD2 as D (6 bases). In germline, CDR1 is SGDLS, CDR2 YYNGEE. The CDR3 has 16 residues. The germline V and J ends were trimmed by 3 bases and 2 bases, with 18 bases remaining between them. The CDR3 sequence is CASSAQPSGETYEQYF. The CDR3 DNA reads as TGTGCCAGCAGCGCGCAACCCTCGGGGGAGACCTACGAGCAGTACTTC. The whole variable domain, filled in from reference TRBV9 and TRBJ2-7, reads DSGVTQTPKHLITATGQRVTLRCSPRSGDLSVYWYQQSLDQGLQFLIQYYNGEERAKGNILERFSAQQFPDLHSELNLSSLELGDSALYFCASSAQPSGETYEQYFGPGTRLTVT.

The rearrangement links TRBV27 to TRBJ1-5; unclear D gene. The CDR3 is 14 amino acids. The V gene lost 6 bases and the J gene lost 2 bases, with 11 bases spanning the gap. Germline CDR1 and CDR2: MNHEY and SMNVEV (reference sequence). The CDR3 is CASRLYNGNQPQHF. DNA of the CDR3: TGTGCCAGCAGGCTATACAACGGCAATCAGCCCCAGCATTTT.

This rearrangement joins TRBV5-1 to TRBJ2-7; perhaps TRBD2 as D (6 bases). The CDR3 contains 15 residues. Trimming shortened V by 0 bases and J by 4 bases, and 14 bases separated the two germline ends. The germline V gene encodes CDR1 SGHRS and CDR2 YFSETQ. The CDR3 DNA is TGCGCCAGCAGCTTGGAGGAGGGCCAACGATACGAGCAGTACTTC. Amino acid sequence: CASSLEEGQRYEQYF.

V and J are TRBV15 and TRBJ2-7; TRBD2 agrees at 7 bases. The CDR3 totals 17 residues. The V and J ends lost 0 bases and 1 base, in that order; junction bases with no gene match: 9. Germline V gives CDR1 LNHNV, CDR2 YYDKDF (reference sequence). CDR3 in DNA: TGTGCCACCAGCAGAGAAGTTTCGTCTAGCGGATCCTACGAGCAGTACTTC. Protein: CATSREVSSSGSYEQYF.

The J gene is TRBJ2-6, the V gene TRBV11-1, with D perhaps matching TRBD1 (5 bases). The germline gives CDR1 SGHAT, CDR2 FQDESV (reference sequence). Trimming stripped 3 bases from V and 0 bases from J, with 6 bases between. The CDR3 consists of 15 residues. The CDR3 nucleotides read TGTGCCAGCAGCTTGACAGCCTCTGGGGCCAACGTCCTGACTTTC. Its translation: CASSLTASGANVLTF.